The 21 T cell receptor beta chains below were found in one sample sequenced in a study of T cell responses to AZD1222 COVID-19 vaccine. The data were produced by immunoSEQ multiplex PCR, yet TCRdb's version contains in-frame clones alone and is incomplete. Of roughly 60,000 clones listed, roughly 80% are singletons. Here the sequenced sample was peripheral blood, taken 28 days after the second AZD1222 dose. All receptors derive from an adult who received the AZD1222 COVID-19 vaccine.

For the CDR3, the DNA is TGTGCCAGCAGTTACGGGTTAGCGGGGGGAGAGACCCAGTACTTC. Its protein product is CASSYGLAGGETQYF. The V and J genes are TRBV6-2 or TRBV6-3 and TRBJ2-5; 10 bases align to TRBD2. Germline lookup yields CDR1 MNHEY and CDR2 SVGEGT. The CDR3 extends over 15 amino acids. Losses at the gene ends were 2 bases for V and 4 bases for J; bases not matched to a gene: 4.

The rearrangement joins TRBV6-2 or TRBV6-3 to TRBJ2-7; D unresolved. The V end was cut by 7 bases, the J end by 3 bases, with 19 bases between. CDR3 length equals 15 residues. The germline V gene has CDR1 MNHEY and CDR2 SVGEGT. CDR3 nucleotides: TGTGCCAGCACCCCTCAGGACGGAGTCCTCTACGAGCAGTACTTC. Translation gives CASTPQDGVLYEQYF.

This clone was seen a single time. The V and J genes are TRBV28 and TRBJ2-7; 7 positions match TRBD2. Germline V gene data show CDR1 as MDHEN and CDR2 as SYDVKM. This CDR3 has 15 residues. Losses at the gene ends were 4 bases for V and 3 bases for J; bases not matched to a gene: 9. The CDR3, as DNA: TGTGCCAGCAGTTCTCCGGGGAGGGGCATCTACGAGCAGTACTTC. The encoded protein is CASSSPGRGIYEQYF.

The V gene is TRBV3-1 (or the pseudogene TRBV3-2), the J gene TRBJ1-1, with D uncertain. The V end was cut by 5 bases, the J end by 10 bases, with 11 bases between. Germline CDR1 LGHDT, CDR2 YNNKEL (reference sequence). The CDR3 loop spans 11 amino acids. This CDR3 is CASSNPTGAFF. In DNA, the CDR3 is TGTGCCAGCAGCAACCCTACGGGAGCTTTCTTT.

The chain is built from TRBV28 and TRBJ1-4, with D possibly being TRBD1 (6 bases). V gave up 2 bases and J gave up 6 bases, with 22 bases separating them. The CDR3 has 18 amino acids. The V gene's germline CDR1 is MDHEN and CDR2 SYDVKM. In DNA, the CDR3 is TGTGCCAGCAGTTTAGAGGCCGGAGCAGGGGACACTGATGAAAAACTGTTTTTT. Protein product: CASSLEAGAGDTDEKLFF.

The chain carries TRBV5-4 and TRBJ1-2, with unresolved D. This CDR3 comprises 14 residues. V shed 0 bases and J shed 3 bases, with 9 bases lying between them. The V gene's germline CDR1 is SGHNT and CDR2 YYREEE (reference sequence). The CDR3 coding sequence is TGTGCCAGCAGCTTGGAAGGTTTGGACTATGGCTACACCTTC. This codes for CASSLEGLDYGYTF.

This clone was found a few times. V usage is TRBV28 and J usage is TRBJ1-1, with TRBD1 matching 8 bases. The CDR3 is 13 residues long. Trimming at V came to 11 bases and at J to 5 bases, leaving 10 bases not matched to a gene. From germline, CDR1 is MDHEN and CDR2 SYDVKM. The CDR3 here is CAAQGGVRTEAFF. The CDR3, as DNA: TGTGCCGCACAGGGGGGGGTCCGTACTGAAGCTTTCTTT.

The rearrangement links TRBV28 to TRBJ1-1; no clear D gene. This CDR3 region has 14 residues. Trimming removed 8 bases from V and 6 bases from J, with 19 bases in between. Germline V CDR1 and CDR2: MDHEN, SYDVKM. CDR3 amino acids: CASGSAGRRPEAFF. In DNA, the CDR3 is TGTGCCAGCGGGTCGGCAGGCCGCCGACCTGAAGCTTTCTTT.

This chain links TRBV10-3 with TRBJ2-3; D is unresolved. V dropped 0 bases and J dropped 2 bases, with 12 bases sitting between them. The CDR3 has 16 residues. The germline CDR1 and CDR2 sequences are ENHRY and SYGVKD. CDR3 in amino acids: CAISESGRPFTDTQYF. As DNA, the CDR3 is TGTGCCATCAGTGAGTCGGGCAGACCTTTCACAGATACGCAGTATTTT.

The chain uses TRBV19 and TRBJ2-3; 9 bases fit TRBD2. Looked up from germline, CDR1 is LNHDA and CDR2 is SQIVND (reference sequence). The CDR3 has 15 amino acids. With 1 base clipped from V and 3 bases from J, the junction kept 2 bases outside the gene matches. DNA for the CDR3: TGTGCCAGTAGTATAGTAGCGGGGGAGACAGATACGCAGTATTTT. It is translated as CASSIVAGETDTQYF.

The rearrangement uses TRBV12-3 or TRBV12-4 and TRBJ1-1; D remains unclear. Trimming stripped 5 bases from V and 1 base from J, with 8 bases between. The CDR3 totals 13 residues. The CDR3 region has the DNA TGTGCCAGCAGTCCGCAGCAGAACACTGAAGCTTTCTTT. This codes for CASSPQQNTEAFF.

J is TRBJ2-7 and V is TRBV7-2, with 9 bases aligning to TRBD2. J gave up 0 bases and V 7 bases, and 4 bases lay outside the gene matches. Germline V lookup: CDR1 SGHTA, CDR2 FQGNSA. This CDR3 has 14 residues. CDR3 sequence reads: CASTSAGGSYEQYF. In DNA form, the CDR3 reads TGTGCCAGCACCTCAGCGGGGGGCTCCTACGAGCAGTACTTC.

This chain connects TRBV14 to TRBJ1-2, with no clear D. Germline-derived CDR1 and CDR2 are SGHDN and FVKESK. The CDR3 sequence is 12 residues long. Deletions cut 5 bases from V and 4 bases from J, with 8 bases between. The CDR3 DNA reads TGTGCCAGCAGCTCCGGGTCCTATGGCTACACCTTC. Protein product: CASSSGSYGYTF.

The genes are TRBV6-5 and TRBJ1-2; 8 positions match TRBD1. The CDR3 spans 13 residues. The V gene end was trimmed by 10 bases and the J gene end by 5 bases; junction bases not matched to a gene: 9. In germline, CDR1 is MNHEY, CDR2 SVGAGI. The CDR3 DNA follows: TGTGCCACCCGGACAGGGCCCTTGTATGGCTACACCTTC. Translation gives CATRTGPLYGYTF.

The CDR3 DNA reads as TGTGCCAGCAGCAAGCACAGGGGACGGACTAATGAAAAACTGTTTTTT. This translates into CASSKHRGRTNEKLFF. The chain joins TRBV7-9 to TRBJ1-4; 7 positions agree with TRBD1. The CDR3 contains 16 residues. Trimming cost V 5 bases and J 2 bases; bases outside gene matches: 8. The germline V gene has CDR1 SEHNR and CDR2 FQNEAQ (reference sequence).

This clone has only a few counts. The chain joins TRBV7-8 to TRBJ2-1; 8 bases agree with TRBD2. The CDR3 spans 15 residues. Germline CDR1 and CDR2: SGHVS and FQNEAQ. The V segment lost 8 bases and the J segment 8 bases; nucleotides outside the gene matches: 14. Here the CDR3 reads CASGANGGAKDEQFF. Written as DNA, the CDR3 is TGTGCCAGCGGCGCCAACGGGGGGGCCAAAGATGAGCAGTTCTTC.

The chain carries TRBV27 and TRBJ1-4, with D perhaps TRBD1 (6 bases). The CDR3 runs 13 residues. V was shortened by 3 bases and J by 7 bases, with 9 bases between the two germline ends. Germline V gene lookup returns CDR1 MNHEY and CDR2 SMNVEV (reference sequence). Here the CDR3 reads CASSFNRAEKLFF. Here the CDR3 DNA reads TGTGCCAGCAGTTTCAACAGGGCTGAAAAACTGTTTTTT.

The V gene is TRBV6-5, the J gene TRBJ1-6; D gene unclear. There are 14 residues in the CDR3. Germline V gives CDR1 MNHEY, CDR2 SVGAGI. V dropped 3 bases and J dropped 11 bases, with 14 bases sitting between them. The CDR3 DNA reads TGTGCCAGCAGTTATCAACCCATCGGAGCACCCCTCCACTTT. Amino acid sequence: CASSYQPIGAPLHF.

Details on this clone: One end of the junction does not line up with germline, which may come from a read error. The V and J genes are TRBV19 and TRBJ1-1, with D possibly matching TRBD1 (5 bases). CDR3 length equals 14 residues. Looked up from germline, CDR1 is LNHDA and CDR2 is SQIVND (reference sequence). CDR3: CASSVDSWGTEAFF. The DNA for the CDR3 is TGTGCCAGTAGTGTAGACAGCTGGGGCACTGAAGCTTTCTTT.

The chain is built from TRBV28 and TRBJ2-2; 7 bases are a match to TRBD2. The CDR3 sequence is 12 residues long. Trimming cost V 7 bases and J 4 bases; bases outside gene matches: 0. Germline V gene data show CDR1 as MDHEN and CDR2 as SYDVKM. The DNA for the CDR3 is TGTGCCAGCACTAGCGGCACCGGGGAGCTGTTTTTT. Translation gives CASTSGTGELFF. The full variable domain, its missing parts supplied by reference TRBV28 and TRBJ2-2, is DVKVTQSSRYLVKRTGEKVFLECVQDMDHENMFWYRQDPGLGLRLIYFSYDVKMKEKGDIPEGYSVSREKKERFSLILESASTNQTSMYLCASTSGTGELFFGEGSRLTVL.

The chain combines TRBV3-1 (or the pseudogene TRBV3-2) with TRBJ1-2, with a weak D call TRBD1 (5 bases). CDR1 is LGHDT, CDR2 YNNKEL, per germline (reference sequence). V was shortened by 6 bases and J by 4 bases, with 9 bases between the two germline ends. The CDR3 has 12 residues. As DNA, the CDR3 is TGTGCCAGCAGTAGGAGGGGCTATGGCTACACCTTC. It translates to CASSRRGYGYTF.